The T cell receptor beta chain under discussion was sequenced for a study of blood T cell repertoires in COVID-19. Looking at the study overall: The United States, Italy and Spain were the sources of the acute and convalescent COVID-19 samples. T cells, B-cell-depleted T cells, or PBMCs provided the cDNA or gDNA that served as material.

In the original analysis: Reference gene primer amplification gave nucleated cell count estimates. Sequencing was performed with immunoSEQ multiplex PCR; in TCRdb, only in-frame clones are kept and a portion is missing. That table is the source of V, J and clone size, and D and trimming were worked out from the DNA. The table has about 250,000 clones, about 91% seen once. Individuals drawn from approximately 22 US areas were about 18 to 89 years old. This CDR3 is 15 amino acids long. Germline CDR1 reads SGHVS; CDR2 reads FQNEAQ. Trimming removed 5 bases from V and 8 bases from J, with 21 bases in between.

The chain carries TRBV7-8 and TRBJ1-2; D not resolved. Material: PBMCs or T cells enriched from blood (not recorded which). The receptor comes from a woman aged 25 to 39 with acute COVID-19. CDR3 loop: CASSPLEGKSTGYTF. CDR3 nucleotide sequence: TGTGCCAGCAGCCCGCTAGAGGGAAAGAGTACGGGCTACACCTTC.